This T cell receptor (beta chain) derives from a study of T cell repertoires in cytomegalovirus infection. Study information: Alongside well-studied HLA-B-restricted CMV epitopes, recently identified HLA-C-restricted CMV epitopes were also used. Signatures in public TCR beta sequences pointed to both CMV infection and matching HLA type.

From the reads, TCRdb called clonotypes with MiXCR, one entry per CDR3 protein. Of about 52,000 distinct CDR3 sequences in the sample, around 20% were seen once. Trimming removed 5 bases at V and 5 bases at J, with 12 bases between. This CDR3 is 13 amino acids long. Germline V gene sequence: CDR1 LNHDA, CDR2 SQIVND (reference sequence). The study's findings and limits: The ex vivo response showed dominance by HLA-C-restricted CMV-specific TCR beta clonotypes.

In the case of this clonotype: The antigen is undetermined.

The input for sequencing was CD8+ T cells from cultured PBMCs, taken from culture after CMV antigen stimulation. The chain couples TRBV19 to TRBJ1-1; D gene unclear. The sequence derives from a human donor in good health (CMV status not recorded). Some clones in this sample may be carry-over from other donors' samples. The CDR3 DNA reads TGTGCCAGTAGTTGGCGGCTTGGGACTGAAGCTTTCTTT. As protein: CASSWRLGTEAFF.